Listed below are T cell receptor beta chains from one sample, sequenced in a study of shared clonotypes between healthy human individuals. Measured with immunoSEQ multiplex PCR; TCRdb has only the in-frame clones, and not every one. This table holds hundreds of thousands of clones, about 74% found once. The specimen sequenced was memory CD4+ T cells sorted from blood. These receptors came from a woman in her 30s in good health. CDR3s include the opening cysteine and the closing phenylalanine or tryptophan. A D gene is named only where the DNA matches it firmly.

j_call v_call cdr3_length d_call cdr3_aa
TRBJ2-7 TRBV11-2 14 TRBD1 CASSLGQITYEQYF
TRBJ1-5 TRBV4-2 14 NA CASSQVESNQPQHF
TRBJ2-1 TRBV6-4 13 TRBD2 CASSVSGRFEQFF
TRBJ2-6 TRBV7-9 19 TRBD1 CASSLNYRDRGSGANVLTF
TRBJ2-7 TRBV28 15 TRBD2 CASSKGSGGRREQYF
TRBJ1-1 TRBV6-1 13 NA CASRRTVNTEAFF
TRBJ1-1 TRBV10-3 16 TRBD1 CAISGTGAGRNTEAFF
TRBJ1-5 TRBV19 12 NA CASSPPIGPQHF
TRBJ2-1 TRBV7-2 15 TRBD2 CASSSGLAGVYEQFF
TRBJ2-7 TRBV5-1 13 NA CASSSAQTYEQYF
TRBJ1-1 TRBV30 15 NA CACKSRVGRNTEAFF
TRBJ2-7 TRBV28 13 NA CASSFPGLYEQYF
TRBJ1-2 TRBV19 15 TRBD1 CASSIGSLEGAGYTF
TRBJ2-7 TRBV2 13 TRBD2 CASSLAELYEQYF
TRBJ2-2 TRBV5-1 15 TRBD1 CASSPGQGAAGELFF
TRBJ1-5 TRBV28 16 NA CASSFAGSPSNQPQHF
TRBJ1-1 TRBV2 13 NA CASRKDMNTEAFF
TRBJ1-3 TRBV28 18 NA CASSLLAAGPSSGNTIYF
TRBJ2-7 TRBV6-5 15 TRBD1 CASSSRDRAVHEQYF
TRBJ2-7 TRBV19 13 TRBD2 CASSPGGSSEQYF
TRBJ2-3 TRBV5-4 14 NA CASSLPGDTDTQYF
TRBJ2-5 TRBV7-9 14 TRBD1 CASSPWDSQETQYF
TRBJ2-1 TRBV2 13 NA CASSGSTGYEQFF
TRBJ1-3 TRBV2 13 NA CASTLGSGNTIYF
TRBJ2-5 TRBV25-1 12 NA CASSGAQETQYF
TRBJ2-7 TRBV27 20 TRBD1 CASSSLGPNTGARMDYEQYF
TRBJ2-3 TRBV4-2 18 TRBD2 CASSRGREGQLGTDTQYF
TRBJ1-5 TRBV7-6 16 NA CASSLYSGRGNQPQHF
TRBJ2-6 TRBV6-6 14 TRBD1 CASSTGAGANVLTF
TRBJ1-1 TRBV7-9 14 NA CASSLPWDATEAFF
TRBJ2-7 TRBV10-3 14 TRBD2 CAISPAGEAYEQYF
TRBJ2-1 TRBV7-8 15 NA CASSLFVAELHEQFF
TRBJ2-7 TRBV7-9 14 NA CASSRSVAAGEQYF
TRBJ2-1 TRBV28 13 NA CASTQGTYNEQFF
TRBJ1-1 TRBV2 15 NA CASSGQGWGSTEAFF
TRBJ2-2 TRBV28 12 NA CASSPREGELFF